A single sample is the source of the 27 T cell receptor beta chains below, sequenced in a study of OX40 agonist ivuxolimab in advanced cancers. Sequencing used immunoSEQ multiplex PCR; TCRdb keeps in-frame clones, though not all of them. The sample carries tens of thousands of clones, 65% to 90% recorded once. Sequenced here: CD4+ or CD8+ T cells sorted from blood, sampled in a trial of the OX40 agonist ivuxolimab. Receptors were obtained from an adult with an advanced solid tumor such as melanoma, head and neck, liver or kidney cancer.

Comment on this clone: An end of the junction does not agree with germline; a read error may underlie this. The identical CDR3 is also encoded by other nucleotide sequences in the sample. The V call is TRBV6-5, the J call TRBJ2-3; 8 positions match TRBD2. The CDR3 extends over 15 amino acids. CDR1 and CDR2 from the germline V gene are MNHEY and SVGAGI. CDR3 amino acids: CASRRSGGRTDTQYF. CDR3 nucleotides: TGTGCCAGCAGGCGAAGCGGGGGCCGCACGGATACGCAGTATTTT.

The CDR3 protein is CASSQVIWQTQYF. In nucleotides, the CDR3 is TGTGCCAGCAGCCAAGTAATCTGGCAGACCCAGTACTTC. The rearrangement uses TRBV14 and TRBJ2-5, with D unresolved. This CDR3 region has 13 residues. Deletions cut 1 base from V and 6 bases from J, with 9 bases between. CDR1 is SGHDN and CDR2 is FVKESK in the germline V gene. The complete variable domain, with remaining parts taken from reference TRBV14 and TRBJ2-5, reads EAGVTQFPSHSVIEKGQTVTLRCDPISGHDNLYWYRRVMGKEIKFLLHFVKESKQDESGMPNNRFLAERTGGTYSTLKVQPAELEDSGVYFCASSQVIWQTQYFGPGTRLLVL.

The chain joins TRBV5-1 to TRBJ2-7; 8 bases are shared with TRBD1. The germline gives CDR1 SGHRS, CDR2 YFSETQ. V shed 4 bases, J shed 2 bases, and the junction held 5 bases outside the gene matches. The CDR3 sequence is 14 residues long. CDR3 nucleotide sequence: TGCGCCAGCAGCCCCGGACAGGGCGCCTACGAGCAGTACTTC. Translation: CASSPGQGAYEQYF.

Here the CDR3 DNA reads TGTGCCAGCTCACCGGACCTAAACACCGGGGAGCTGTTTTTT. It codes for CASSPDLNTGELFF. J is TRBJ2-2 and V is TRBV18, with D unresolved. CDR3 length equals 14 residues. V was clipped by 3 bases and J by 2 bases, with 7 bases between them. The germline gives CDR1 KGHSH, CDR2 LQKENI.

J is TRBJ1-2 and V is TRBV5-5; D uncertain. The germline V and J ends were trimmed by 0 bases and 7 bases, with 10 bases remaining between them. CDR1 is SGHKS, CDR2 YYEKEE, per germline (reference sequence). The CDR3 extends over 13 amino acids. CDR3 sequence reads: CASSLVAQGGYTF. As DNA, the CDR3 is TGTGCCAGCAGCTTGGTCGCCCAAGGTGGCTACACCTTC.

The chain employs TRBV18 and TRBJ2-1; perhaps D is TRBD1 or TRBD2 (5 bases each). Trimming took off 3 bases at V and 6 bases at J, with 15 bases between the two ends. Germline V CDR1 and CDR2: KGHSH, LQKENI. The CDR3 runs to 15 residues. For the CDR3, the DNA is TGTGCCAGCTCACCCAGGGCGGAGGTGGGCAATGAGCAGTTCTTC. Its translation is CASSPRAEVGNEQFF.

The chain is built from TRBV7-3 and TRBJ2-3; D gene ambiguous. CDR1 and CDR2 from the germline V gene are SGHTA and FQGTGA. V lost 1 base to trimming and J lost 0 bases, with 8 bases between them. The CDR3 loop spans 15 amino acids. This CDR3 is CASSLNGLSTDTQYF. CDR3 in DNA: TGTGCCAGCAGCTTAAACGGGCTAAGCACAGATACGCAGTATTTT.

This clone has just a few counts. The chain links TRBV6-5 to TRBJ1-1; no reliable D call. This CDR3 has 11 amino acids. The germline V gene encodes CDR1 MNHEY and CDR2 SVGAGI. V lost 7 bases to trimming and J lost 2 bases, with 5 bases between them. Here the CDR3 DNA reads TGTGCCAGCACCTTCAACACTGAAGCTTTCTTT. This encodes CASTFNTEAFF.

The chain couples TRBV7-9 to TRBJ2-5; D unclear. Trimming left V 5 bases short and J 5 bases short, with 15 bases between. This CDR3 is built from 14 residues. From germline, CDR1 is SEHNR and CDR2 FQNEAQ (reference sequence). CDR3: CASSRGPFEETQYF. The CDR3 DNA reads as TGTGCCAGCAGCCGAGGACCGTTCGAGGAGACCCAGTACTTC. The whole variable domain, filled in from reference TRBV7-9 and TRBJ2-5, reads DTGVSQNPRHKITKRGQNVTFRCDPISEHNRLYWYRQTLGQGPEFLTYFQNEAQLEKSRLLSDRFSAERPKGSFSTLEIQRTEQGDSAMYLCASSRGPFEETQYFGPGTRLLVL.

V gene TRBV29-1 combines with J gene TRBJ2-7, with 9 bases fitting TRBD1. V lost 4 bases and J lost 5; bases outside the gene matches: 3. CDR3 length: 12 amino acids. CDR1 and CDR2 (germline): SQVTM, ANQGSEA. CDR3 DNA sequence: TGCAGCGTTGGCCGGGACAGGGACGAGCAGTACTTC. Residues: CSVGRDRDEQYF.

In the case of this clone: The sample has other DNA sequences that encode this CDR3 too. This chain links TRBV7-9 with TRBJ1-1; D is undetermined. Between the trimmed V and J ends, which lost 1 base and 0 bases, there was a span of 6 bases. The CDR3 spans 14 residues. Germline V gene data show CDR1 as SEHNR and CDR2 as FQNEAQ (reference sequence). CDR3 protein: CASSLGGLNTEAFF. The CDR3 nucleotides are TGTGCCAGCAGCTTAGGCGGGCTGAACACTGAAGCTTTCTTT. The full variable domain, rest sourced from reference TRBV7-9 and TRBJ1-1, is DTGVSQNPRHKITKRGQNVTFRCDPISEHNRLYWYRQTLGQGPEFLTYFQNEAQLEKSRLLSDRFSAERPKGSFSTLEIQRTEQGDSAMYLCASSLGGLNTEAFFGQGTRLTVV.

The chain joins TRBV10-2 to TRBJ1-1; 7 nucleotides align to TRBD1. Trimming at V came to 6 bases and at J to 0 bases, leaving 7 bases not matched to a gene. The CDR3 runs to 15 residues. The germline V gene has CDR1 WSHSY and CDR2 SAAADI. The CDR3 is CASSAFTGVNTEAFF. CDR3 nucleotides: TGCGCCAGCAGCGCTTTCACAGGGGTGAACACTGAAGCTTTCTTT.

The gene calls are TRBV5-1 and TRBJ1-3; a possible D gene is TRBD1 (6 bases). The CDR3 totals 13 residues. CDR1 is SGHRS, CDR2 YFSETQ, per germline. V lost 4 bases to trimming and J lost 4 bases, with 9 bases between them. CDR3 in amino acids: CASSGTGGNTIYF. CDR3 DNA sequence: TGCGCCAGCAGCGGAACAGGGGGAAACACCATATATTTT.

The J gene is TRBJ2-5, the V gene TRBV5-4; 7 bases line up with TRBD2. CDR1 is SGHNT and CDR2 is YYREEE in the germline V gene (reference sequence). The CDR3 runs to 16 residues. V dropped 0 bases and J dropped 0; count of bases not matched to a gene: 5. The CDR3 is CASSLGGGSYQETQYF. CDR3 nucleotides: TGTGCCAGCAGCTTGGGGGGGGGTTCATACCAAGAGACCCAGTACTTC.

This rearrangement joins TRBV18 to TRBJ1-5; 8 bases are a match to TRBD1. Trimming removed 3 bases from V and 6 bases from J; junction bases left unmatched: 4. The CDR3 is made up of 14 amino acids. CDR1 KGHSH and CDR2 LQKENI come from the germline V gene. The CDR3 nucleotides are TGTGCCAGCTCACCGGACAGGGAGGGTCAGCCCCAGCATTTT. Translating it yields CASSPDREGQPQHF.

The V and J genes are TRBV6-6 and TRBJ1-1, with TRBD1 identical over 9 bases. The CDR3 contains 13 residues. V shed 9 bases and J 10 bases; nucleotides not matched to a gene: 12. Germline V gene sequence: CDR1 MNHNY, CDR2 SVGAGI (reference sequence). The CDR3 loop reads CASSTGTGSRAFF. Written as DNA, the CDR3 is TGTGCCAGTTCCACCGGGACAGGGTCACGAGCTTTCTTT.

The chain has TRBV2 and TRBJ1-6; possible D gene TRBD1, 6 bases. Trimming took off 7 bases at V and 7 bases at J, with 8 bases between the two ends. The germline CDR1 and CDR2 sequences are SNHLY and FYNNEI. The CDR3 contains 12 residues. The CDR3 spells CASNRANSPLHF. In DNA form, the CDR3 reads TGTGCCAGCAACAGGGCGAATTCACCCCTCCACTTT.

The chain couples TRBV27 to TRBJ1-3, with a weak D call TRBD1 (6 bases). V was clipped by 5 bases and J by 2 bases, with 16 bases between them. The CDR3 sequence is 16 residues long. The V gene's germline CDR1 is MNHEY and CDR2 SMNVEV (reference sequence). Here the CDR3 DNA reads TGTGCCAGCAGTCCCCGCTACAGGGTCACTGGAAACACCATATATTTT. Its protein product is CASSPRYRVTGNTIYF.

This sequence joins TRBV18 and TRBJ2-7; 7 nucleotides agree with TRBD1. The trim removed 6 bases at V and 2 bases at J, leaving 4 bases unmatched. Germline assignment: CDR1 KGHSH and CDR2 LQKENI. The CDR3 is 13 amino acids. The CDR3 loop is CASSGQVTYEQYF. Here the CDR3 DNA reads TGTGCCAGCTCTGGACAGGTCACCTACGAGCAGTACTTC.

The chain joins TRBV7-2 to TRBJ2-7; tentatively, D is TRBD1 or TRBD2 (5 bases each). The length of the CDR3 is 16 residues. Trimming stripped 0 bases from V and 2 bases from J, with 14 bases between. The germline V gene encodes CDR1 SGHTA and CDR2 FQGNSA. CDR3 bases: TGTGCCAGCAGCTTAGCGCTACCCGGGACGGCCTACGAGCAGTACTTC. Protein: CASSLALPGTAYEQYF.

This chain links TRBV5-5 with TRBJ1-3; D remains unclear. V dropped 0 bases and J dropped 0 bases, with 7 bases sitting between them. This CDR3 has 15 amino acids. The germline CDR1 and CDR2 sequences are SGHKS and YYEKEE (reference sequence). The CDR3 spells CASSLVEFSGNTIYF. The CDR3 region has the DNA TGTGCCAGCAGCTTGGTGGAATTCTCTGGAAACACCATATATTTT.

V and J are TRBV23-1 and TRBJ1-1; maybe TRBD1 (6 bases). TRBV23-1 is classed as an ORF, of uncertain function. The ends were cut back, 1 base at V and 0 bases at J, with 15 bases in the middle. This CDR3 region has 17 residues. CDR3 residues: CASSQWYRDTMNTEAFF. The CDR3 nucleotides read TGCGCCAGCAGTCAATGGTATCGGGACACCATGAACACTGAAGCTTTCTTT.

This clone was recorded only once. DNA of the CDR3: TGTGCCAGCAGTCCCCCGGGCCCCCGAGGCGAGCAGTACTTC. It is translated as CASSPPGPRGEQYF. The rearrangement joins TRBV27 to TRBJ2-7, with no clear D. The CDR3 sequence is 14 residues long. Germline V gives CDR1 MNHEY, CDR2 SMNVEV (reference sequence). With 5 bases removed from V and 6 bases from J, the gap between germline ends came to 17 bases.

CDR3 nucleotides: TGTGCCAGCATAGGGGCTGGGGCCAACGTCCTGACTTTC. Its protein is CASIGAGANVLTF. This chain links TRBV6-5 with TRBJ2-6; the D gene is possibly TRBD1 (5 bases). Trimming removed 7 bases at V and 2 bases at J, with 6 bases between. The CDR3 is made up of 13 amino acids. Germline V gene sequence: CDR1 MNHEY, CDR2 SVGAGI.

The V gene is TRBV6-5, the J gene TRBJ1-2; D not certain. The CDR3 runs to 13 residues. Trimming removed 10 bases at V and 8 bases at J, with 20 bases between. Germline lookup yields CDR1 MNHEY and CDR2 SVGAGI. DNA of the CDR3: TGTGCCACCATTACCTCGGGGATTCGCGGCTACACCTTC. Translated, it gives CATITSGIRGYTF.

The CDR3 nucleotides are TGTGCCAGCAGCTTAGACGCGGGAGGCAATGAGCAGTTCTTC. Its translation: CASSLDAGGNEQFF. The rearrangement joins TRBV7-9 to TRBJ2-1; the match to TRBD2 covers 8 bases. This CDR3 is 14 amino acids long. The germline CDR1 and CDR2 sequences are SEHNR and FQNEAQ (reference sequence). J was trimmed by 6 bases and V by 1 base; bases with no gene match: 2.

The chain recombines TRBV20-1 with TRBJ2-1; 7 bases line up with TRBD2. With V trimmed by 8 bases and J by 7 bases, 2 bases remained unmatched. Germline V gene data show CDR1 as DFQATT and CDR2 as SNEGSKA (reference sequence). The CDR3 covers 10 residues. The CDR3 region has the DNA TGCAGTTTACTAGCGAATGAGCAGTTCTTC. This codes for CSLLANEQFF.